The T cell receptor (beta chain) under discussion was sequenced for a study of T cells in Graves' hyperthyroidism and ophthalmopathy. RNA transcripts provided the source from which TCR beta CDR3 regions were amplified. The HTBI primer set served for first-round RT-PCR of the TCR CDR3. TCRdb reprocessed the multiplex PCR reads via MiXCR and lists one record per CDR3 protein. The profile shows roughly 100,000 distinct CDR3 sequences, around 42% of them singletons. V was clipped by 6 bases and J by 3 bases, with 9 bases between them. Germline loops: CDR1 SNHLY, CDR2 FYNNEI. The CDR3 loop spans 12 amino acids.

The clonotype was recovered from a woman in her twenties or thirties with Graves' hyperthyroidism. The sequencing input was peripheral blood or thyroid tissue (not recorded which). V gene TRBV2 combines with J gene TRBJ2-7; D uncertain. CDR3 in DNA: TGTGCCAGCAGCGTGGGCGGCTACGAGCAGTACTTC. This sequence encodes CASSVGGYEQYF.